The 9 T cell receptor beta chains below all came from one sample that was sequenced in a study of T-cell memory formation after mild COVID-19. TCRdb recomputed calls from the 5' RACE reads with MiXCR, one row per CDR3 protein. The sample contains some 340,000 distinct CDR3 sequences, 10% to 15% of which appear only once. The sample comprised PBMCs or a T cell subset sorted from them (not recorded which). The receptors derive from a man between 18 and 35 years old who had mild COVID-19 (a few samples of this study predate the infection). Cell type and time point are not known.

The genes are TRBV7-2 and TRBJ1-5; D may be TRBD1 (5 bases). There are 15 residues in the CDR3. The V end was cut by 3 bases, the J end by 2 bases, with 11 bases between. The germline V gene encodes CDR1 SGHTA and CDR2 FQGNSA. The DNA of the CDR3 is TGTGCCAGCAGCTTTCTATCAGGGCGCAATCAGCCCCAGCATTTT. It translates to CASSFLSGRNQPQHF.

This clonotype was counted only a few times. The gene calls are TRBV10-3 and TRBJ1-6, with no clear D. The CDR3 extends over 12 amino acids. The V and J ends lost 0 bases and 10 bases respectively, with 4 bases between them. The V gene's germline CDR1 is ENHRY and CDR2 SYGVKD. This chain's CDR3 is CAISESNSPLHF. The CDR3 DNA follows: TGTGCCATCAGTGAGTCGAACTCACCCCTCCACTTT.

This clonotype was observed at least ten times. The chain links TRBV9 to TRBJ2-1, with 12 bases identical to TRBD2. V dropped 0 bases and J dropped 1; count of bases not matched to a gene: 11. CDR1 and CDR2 (germline): SGDLS, YYNGEE. CDR3 length equals 20 residues. Written as DNA, the CDR3 is TGTGCCAGCAGCGTAGGGAGGCTAGCGGGGGGGCTCCGTTCCTACAATGAGCAGTTCTTC. Residues: CASSVGRLAGGLRSYNEQFF.

The chain couples TRBV29-1 to TRBJ2-1; D not certain. The germline gives CDR1 SQVTM, CDR2 ANQGSEA. The V end was cut by 2 bases, the J end by 3 bases, with 5 bases between. This CDR3 is built from 12 residues. CDR3 sequence: CSVEIGYNEQFF. The CDR3 DNA reads TGCAGCGTTGAAATAGGCTACAATGAGCAGTTCTTC.

The chain combines TRBV3-1 with TRBJ2-1, with 8 bases that match TRBD1. CDR1 is LGHDT and CDR2 is YNNKEL in the germline V gene (reference sequence). The V and J ends lost 11 bases and 6 bases, in that order; junction bases with no gene match: 9. The CDR3 loop spans 13 amino acids. This CDR3 is CACKGQGFNEQFF. The CDR3 DNA reads TGTGCCTGCAAAGGACAGGGATTCAATGAGCAGTTCTTC.

The chain links TRBV6-5 to TRBJ1-6; TRBD1 aligns across 8 bases. Per the germline V gene, CDR1 is MNHEY and CDR2 is SVGAGI. This CDR3 spans 16 amino acids. The V gene end was trimmed by 1 base and the J gene end by 8 bases; junction bases not matched to a gene: 7. The CDR3 loop is CASSYYYGQGDSPLHF. Here the CDR3 DNA reads TGTGCCAGCAGTTACTACTACGGACAGGGAGATTCACCCCTCCACTTT.

This clonotype occurred a few times. The CDR3 DNA sequence: TGTGCCAGCTCACCTACGTGGGACAGGACCAAGGGCTACACCTTC. The encoded protein is CASSPTWDRTKGYTF. The chain has TRBV18 and TRBJ1-2; TRBD1 matches 8 bases. Germline-derived CDR1 and CDR2 are KGHSH and LQKENI. The CDR3 sequence is 15 residues long. V shed 3 bases and J 8 bases; nucleotides not matched to a gene: 11.

V usage is TRBV7-6 and J usage is TRBJ2-7, with D maybe TRBD1 (5 bases). With 1 base removed from V and 7 bases from J, the gap between germline ends came to 14 bases. The CDR3 is 14 residues long. Germline CDR1 and CDR2: SGHVS and FNYEAQ. CDR3 coding DNA: TGTGCCAGCAGCTTAGGGAGACAGTCTGGGGAGCAGTACTTC. Translation gives CASSLGRQSGEQYF.

The J gene is TRBJ2-1, the V gene TRBV9, with 8 bases that match TRBD1. V gave up 0 bases and J gave up 8 bases; unmatched junction bases: 7. The germline V gene has CDR1 SGDLS and CDR2 YYNGEE. The CDR3 runs 15 residues. This CDR3 is CASSVGQGAIYEQFF. For the CDR3, the DNA is TGTGCCAGCAGCGTAGGGCAGGGGGCTATCTATGAGCAGTTCTTC. Complete variable domain (other parts from reference TRBV9 and TRBJ2-1): DSGVTQTPKHLITATGQRVTLRCSPRSGDLSVYWYQQSLDQGLQFLIQYYNGEERAKGNILERFSAQQFPDLHSELNLSSLELGDSALYFCASSVGQGAIYEQFFGPGTRLTVL.